This entry is about one TCR beta chain. The entry originates in a study of T cell responses to AZD1222 COVID-19 vaccine. Here immunoSEQ multiplex PCR was the method, and the copy in TCRdb shows in-frame clones only, minus some. Of more than 85,000 clones in the sample, around 80% were seen once. There are 15 residues in the CDR3. CDR1 and CDR2 from the germline V gene are SGHTA and FQGNSA. V was cut by 0 bases and J by 2 bases, with 9 bases left in between. The chain couples TRBV7-2 to TRBJ2-3, with D perhaps matching TRBD2 (6 bases). The input for sequencing was peripheral blood, taken on day 0 of AZD1222 vaccination. The TCR sequence derives from an adult in good health. The CDR3 coding sequence is TGTGCCAGCAGCTTAGCTGGGGGGAACACAGATACGCAGTATTTT. This gives the protein CASSLAGGNTDTQYF.